Listed below are T cell receptor beta chains from one sample, sequenced in a study of cytomegalovirus exposure and HLA in healthy donors. The protocol was immunoSEQ multiplex PCR, while the TCRdb copy is restricted to in-frame clones and leaves out a portion. The sample lists approximately 140,000 clones; approximately 60% were seen once. The specimen sequenced was PBMCs. These TCRs come from an older woman in good health and CMV-seropositive. Both conserved end residues are part of each CDR3. D genes are given only for firm matches. Clone size appears in some rows only: once, few, many, or a class for an expanded clone.

TRBD1 TRBJ1-2 . TRBV28 CATLFSGTGDGYTF TGTGCCACCTTATTCTCCGGGACAGGGGATGGCTACACCTTC
TRBD1 TRBJ2-1 . TRBV10-1 CASSRDRGWNEQFF TGCGCCAGCAGTCGGGACAGGGGGTGGAATGAGCAGTTCTTC
. TRBJ1-1 . TRBV5-1 CASSLDSMNTEAFF TGCGCCAGCAGCTTGGACAGCATGAACACTGAAGCTTTCTTT
. TRBJ1-1 . TRBV10-3 CAISKTGGNTEAFF TGTGCCATCAGTAAGACAGGCGGGAACACTGAAGCTTTCTTT
. TRBJ2-1 . TRBV7-3 CASSSTRQHNEQFF TGTGCCAGCAGCTCAACTAGACAGCACAATGAGCAGTTCTTC
TRBD2 TRBJ2-7 . TRBV18 CASAGGGISRSGYEQYF TGTGCCAGCGCTGGGGGAGGGATTTCGAGATCTGGTTACGAGCAGTACTTC
. TRBJ2-4 . TRBV28 CASSPGAAKNIQYF TGTGCCAGCAGTCCAGGGGCTGCCAAAAACATTCAGTACTTC
. TRBJ2-1 . TRBV5-3 CARSPSPLSQIYNEQFF TGTGCCAGAAGCCCATCTCCTTTAAGCCAAATCTACAATGAGCAGTTCTTC
. TRBJ2-1 few TRBV18 CASSPVADTGEQFF TGTGCCAGCTCACCCGTGGCGGATACGGGTGAGCAGTTCTTC
TRBD1 TRBJ1-5 . TRBV5-3 CARSSGQGSNQPQHF TGTGCCAGAAGCTCCGGACAGGGTAGCAATCAGCCCCAGCATTTT
TRBD1 TRBJ1-5 . TRBV5-1 CASRPGTGESQPQHF TGCGCCAGCAGACCCGGGACAGGGGAGAGTCAGCCCCAGCATTTT
TRBD2 TRBJ2-3 . TRBV11-2 CASSVAGVYTDTQYF TGTGCCAGCTCCGTAGCGGGAGTCTACACAGATACGCAGTATTTT
. TRBJ2-7 . TRBV27 CASSLWWASDEQYF TGTGCCAGCAGTTTATGGTGGGCTAGCGATGAGCAGTACTTC
TRBD2 TRBJ2-1 . TRBV4-3 CASSQDSGGNEQFF TGCGCCAGCAGCCAAGATTCCGGGGGGAATGAGCAGTTCTTC
. TRBJ1-5 . TRBV5-6 CASSFWGGNQPQHF TGTGCCAGCAGCTTCTGGGGCGGCAATCAGCCCCAGCATTTT
. TRBJ1-4 . TRBV14 CASRGHLGELFF TGTGCAAGCAGGGGACATCTCGGAGAACTGTTTTTT
TRBD2 TRBJ2-1 few TRBV11-2 CASSPTSASYNEQFF TGTGCCAGCAGCCCTACTAGCGCCTCCTACAATGAGCAGTTCTTC
TRBD1 TRBJ2-2 . TRBV29-1 CSVLTRGLNTGELFF TGCAGCGTCCTTACCAGGGGGCTGAACACCGGGGAGCTGTTTTTT
TRBD2 TRBJ2-3 . TRBV7-2 CASSLGLAGAQGTQYF TGTGCCAGCAGCTTAGGGCTAGCGGGAGCCCAAGGGACGCAGTATTTT
TRBD1 TRBJ2-4 . TRBV5-1 CASSGGTGVKNIQYF TGCGCCAGCAGCGGAGGGACAGGGGTCAAAAACATTCAGTACTTC
TRBD1 TRBJ2-5 . TRBV5-1 CASSPITGGLETQYF TGCGCCAGCAGCCCAATTACAGGGGGCTTAGAGACCCAGTACTTC
. TRBJ2-7 few TRBV7-8 CASSQPSFVEQYF TGTGCCAGCAGCCAGCCTAGTTTTGTCGAGCAGTACTTC
TRBD2 TRBJ2-2 few TRBV9 CASSRSSGLGEGGELFF TGTGCCAGCAGCCGTAGTTCGGGACTAGGGGAGGGCGGGGAGCTGTTTTTT
. TRBJ1-1 . TRBV18 CASSPIQGENTEAFF TGTGCCAGCTCACCTATACAGGGAGAGAACACTGAAGCTTTCTTT
TRBD2 TRBJ2-7 . TRBV7-3 CASSVSSGSPYEQYF TGTGCCAGCAGCGTTTCTAGCGGGAGTCCCTACGAGCAGTACTTC
. TRBJ2-5 . TRBV5-4 CASSLSFREDQYF TGTGCCAGCAGCTTGAGTTTTAGGGAGGACCAGTACTTC
TRBD1 TRBJ1-1 . TRBV29-1 CSVWGQGVPEAFF TGCAGCGTTTGGGGACAGGGGGTTCCCGAAGCTTTCTTT
. TRBJ2-5 . TRBV9 CASSVGGRGQETQYF TGTGCCAGCAGCGTGGGGGGGCGAGGCCAAGAGACCCAGTACTTC
. TRBJ2-7 . TRBV19 CASSIALPYEQYF TGTGCCAGTAGTATAGCCCTCCCCTACGAGCAGTACTTC
. TRBJ2-5 . TRBV29-1 CSVNAGGGETQYF TGCAGCGTTAATGCAGGGGGAGGAGAGACCCAGTACTTC
. TRBJ1-4 few TRBV9 CASSVGGDTNEKLFF TGTGCCAGCAGCGTAGGGGGGGACACTAATGAAAAACTGTTTTTT
TRBD1 TRBJ1-2 few TRBV7-2 CASSLKGTDLRSYGYTF TGTGCCAGCAGCTTAAAGGGGACAGATCTGCGTTCCTATGGCTACACCTTC
TRBD1 TRBJ2-5 . TRBV30 CAWSRGQGEQTQYF TGTGCCTGGAGTCGCGGACAGGGGGAACAGACCCAGTACTTC
. TRBJ2-7 . TRBV6-5 CASSSGLPPYEQYF TGTGCCAGCAGTTCGGGACTTCCCCCCTACGAGCAGTACTTC
. TRBJ1-3 . TRBV2 CASSELTGGGNTIYF TGTGCCAGCAGTGAACTGACCGGAGGTGGAAACACCATATATTTT
TRBD2 TRBJ2-1 . TRBV7-2 CASSTGTSGYNEQFF TGTGCCAGCAGCACCGGGACTAGCGGTTACAATGAGCAGTTCTTC
TRBD2 TRBJ2-3 . TRBV6-5 CASSYRGLDRADTQYF TGTGCCAGCAGTTACCGAGGACTAGATCGTGCAGATACGCAGTATTTT
TRBD1 TRBJ2-7 . TRBV28 CASSLGQGRTYEQYF TGTGCCAGCAGTTTAGGACAGGGGAGGACCTACGAGCAGTACTTC
TRBD2 TRBJ2-3 . TRBV2 CASMAGVTDTQYF TGTGCCAGCATGGCGGGAGTCACAGATACGCAGTATTTT
TRBD1 TRBJ2-7 . TRBV5-1 CASSTLTGPGEQYF TGCGCCAGCAGCACGCTGACAGGGCCGGGCGAACAGTACTTC
TRBD1 TRBJ1-1 . TRBV30 CAWSPLDPGQRAFF TGTGCCTGGAGTCCGCTTGATCCGGGACAGAGGGCTTTCTTT
. TRBJ2-1 . TRBV7-8 CASSPGTLTYNEQFF TGTGCCAGCAGTCCCGGGACTTTAACTTACAATGAGCAGTTCTTC
. TRBJ1-4 . TRBV4-1 CASSSSSQGTREKLFF TGCGCCAGCAGTAGCTCCTCACAGGGCACCAGGGAAAAACTGTTTTTT
. TRBJ2-1 . TRBV7-9 CASSPRSGEGGEQFF TGTGCCAGCAGCCCCCGGAGCGGGGAAGGGGGTGAGCAGTTCTTC
TRBD2 TRBJ2-5 . TRBV4-1 CASSQVYAAGDDETQYF TGCGCCAGCAGCCAAGTTTACGCAGCGGGAGATGATGAGACCCAGTACTTC
TRBD1 TRBJ1-2 . TRBV14 CASSHQGAGGYTF TGTGCCAGCAGCCATCAGGGGGCAGGTGGCTACACCTTC
TRBD1 TRBJ2-7 . TRBV28 CASTPTGGEGEQYF TGTGCCAGCACTCCGACAGGGGGAGAAGGCGAGCAGTACTTC
. TRBJ2-7 . TRBV28 CASSPAQSPYEQYF TGTGCCAGCAGTCCCGCACAGTCCCCCTACGAGCAGTACTTC
TRBD2 TRBJ2-1 . TRBV7-3 CASSSSSGEVYEQFF TGTGCCAGCAGCTCTTCTAGCGGAGAGGTATATGAGCAGTTCTTC
TRBD1 TRBJ2-7 . TRBV5-1 CASSLGGPYEQYF TGCGCCAGCAGCTTAGGGGGCCCGTACGAGCAGTACTTC
TRBD2 TRBJ2-5 few TRBV10-3 CATFKGGEETQYF TGTGCCACCTTCAAGGGAGGGGAAGAGACCCAGTACTTC
. TRBJ2-3 few TRBV7-9 CASSPQGGETDTQYF TGTGCCAGCAGCCCCCAGGGCGGTGAGACAGATACGCAGTATTTT
TRBD1 TRBJ2-1 . TRBV7-3 CASSSGTGRRSEQFF TGTGCCAGCAGCTCCGGGACAGGGCGCAGGAGTGAGCAGTTCTTC
. TRBJ2-3 . TRBV28 CASSLFSEGQDTQYF TGTGCCAGCAGTTTATTTTCGGAGGGCCAAGATACGCAGTATTTT
. TRBJ2-7 once TRBV15 CATSRGSEYGRDSYEQYF TGTGCCACCAGCAGGGGATCAGAGTATGGCAGGGATTCCTACGAGCAGTACTTC